The 14 T cell receptor beta chains presented below share a single source sample, sequenced in a study of T cell responses to AZD1222 COVID-19 vaccine. Profiling relied on immunoSEQ multiplex PCR, and the TCRdb table lists in-frame clones only, not all of them. The sample records some 130,000 clones, about 90% being singletons. The sample was peripheral blood, taken 28 days after the second AZD1222 dose. The receptors here all came from an adult who received the AZD1222 COVID-19 vaccine.

This chain joins TRBV29-1 and TRBJ1-2; possible D gene TRBD1, 6 bases. Trimming took off 6 bases at V and 2 bases at J, with 10 bases between the two ends. The CDR3 has 12 amino acids. The germline gives CDR1 SQVTM, CDR2 ANQGSEA. The CDR3 DNA reads as TGCAGCGTAGAGACAGGCAACTATGGCTACACCTTC. Encoded protein: CSVETGNYGYTF.

The chain combines TRBV6-6 with TRBJ1-4, with TRBD1 matching over 8 bases. CDR3 length: 15 residues. V gave up 7 bases and J gave up 2 bases; unmatched junction bases: 6. Germline V gene data show CDR1 as MNHNY and CDR2 as SVGAGI (reference sequence). The CDR3 DNA follows: TGTGCCAGCAAGAGACAGGGGTCGACTAATGAAAAACTGTTTTTT. Translating gives CASKRQGSTNEKLFF.

V is TRBV29-1 and J is TRBJ1-1, with D possibly being TRBD1 (5 bases). This CDR3 has 13 amino acids. Trimming removed 0 bases from V and 1 base from J, with 6 bases in between. Germline V gene lookup returns CDR1 SQVTM and CDR2 ANQGSEA. In DNA, the CDR3 is TGCAGCGTTGAAGATGGACAGAACACTGAAGCTTTCTTT. It translates to CSVEDGQNTEAFF.

The rearrangement links TRBV11-3 to TRBJ1-3, with unresolved D. CDR1 is SGHNT and CDR2 is YENEEA in the germline V gene. There are 16 residues in the CDR3. Trimming took 1 base from V and 0 from J, leaving 10 bases between them. The CDR3 sequence: CASSLVGGNSGNTIYF. Written as DNA, the CDR3 is TGTGCCAGCAGCTTAGTTGGAGGTAACTCTGGAAACACCATATATTTT.

CDR3 DNA: TGTGCCAGCAGTGACTCTAGTTTCCGTAATGAAAAACTGTTTTTT. Residues: CASSDSSFRNEKLFF. This chain connects TRBV6-4 to TRBJ1-4; D ambiguous. This CDR3 is built from 15 residues. Germline V gene sequence: CDR1 MRHNA, CDR2 SNTAGT. V was cut by 0 bases and J by 4 bases, with 9 bases left in between.

The chain joins TRBV7-6 to TRBJ1-3, with D maybe TRBD1 (6 bases). CDR1 is SGHVS and CDR2 is FNYEAQ in the germline V gene. V lost 5 bases and J 2 bases, leaving 13 bases between the germline ends. CDR3 length: 15 residues. CDR3 protein: CASSIQQGPGNTIYF. CDR3 DNA sequence: TGTGCCAGCAGCATCCAACAGGGTCCTGGAAACACCATATATTTT. Variable domain in full (rest from reference TRBV7-6 and TRBJ1-3): GAGVSQSPRYKVTKRGQDVALRCDPISGHVSLYWYRQALGQGPEFLTYFNYEAQQDKSGLPNDRFSAERPEGSISTLTIQRTEQRDSAMYRCASSIQQGPGNTIYFGEGSWLTVV.

This chain connects TRBV7-9 to TRBJ2-3; 10 bases are shared with TRBD1. The CDR3 totals 17 residues. The ends lost 4 bases at V and 4 bases at J; junction bases unmatched: 11. CDR1 SEHNR and CDR2 FQNEAQ come from the germline V gene (reference sequence). The CDR3 region has the DNA TGTGCCAGCAGCTCACACTATGGGGGGACAGGGGCAGATACGCAGTATTTT. Translating gives CASSSHYGGTGADTQYF.

The chain links TRBV9 to TRBJ2-1; D could derive from TRBD1 or TRBD2 (6 bases each). The length of the CDR3 is 15 residues. The germline V and J ends were trimmed by 1 base and 9 bases, with 17 bases remaining between them. Germline loops: CDR1 SGDLS, CDR2 YYNGEE. The CDR3 nucleotides read TGTGCCAGCAGCGTAACCAGGTTCGAGGGGGGTGAGCAGTTCTTC. Its translation: CASSVTRFEGGEQFF. Looking up the rest from reference TRBV9 and TRBJ2-1 gives the full variable domain: DSGVTQTPKHLITATGQRVTLRCSPRSGDLSVYWYQQSLDQGLQFLIQYYNGEERAKGNILERFSAQQFPDLHSELNLSSLELGDSALYFCASSVTRFEGGEQFFGPGTRLTVL.

This rearrangement joins TRBV9 to TRBJ2-1; 8 positions match TRBD2. Germline CDR1 SGDLS, CDR2 YYNGEE. Trimming at V came to 3 bases and at J to 1 base, leaving 12 bases not matched to a gene. The length of the CDR3 is 18 residues. The CDR3 loop is CASSAITGTSLSYNEQFF. The CDR3 nucleotides read TGTGCCAGCAGCGCGATTACCGGGACTAGTCTTTCCTACAATGAGCAGTTCTTC.

The chain links TRBV11-3 to TRBJ1-1; D unclear. Per germline, CDR1 SGHNT and CDR2 YENEEA. The CDR3 is 15 amino acids. V was shortened by 2 bases and J by 0 bases, with 10 bases between the two germline ends. The CDR3 bases are TGTGCCAGCAGCTTATCTTCGAGAATGAACACTGAAGCTTTCTTT. This sequence encodes CASSLSSRMNTEAFF. Full variable domain (rest looked up from reference TRBV11-3 and TRBJ1-1): EAGVVQSPRYKIIEKKQPVAFWCNPISGHNTLYWYLQNLGQGPELLIRYENEEAVDDSQLPKDRFSAERLKGVDSTLKIQPAELGDSAVYLCASSLSSRMNTEAFFGQGTRLTVV.

V gene TRBV4-3 combines with J gene TRBJ2-1, with TRBD2 identical over 10 bases. This CDR3 is 17 amino acids long. Germline CDR1 LGHNA, CDR2 YSLEER. Unmatched junction bases numbered 10, after V lost 0 bases and J lost 8 bases. The CDR3 sequence: CASSQDGGSGRAYEQFF. CDR3 bases: TGCGCCAGCAGCCAAGATGGAGGGAGCGGGAGGGCCTATGAGCAGTTCTTC.

This chain's CDR3 is CATSDFRVSSTEAFF. The CDR3 DNA reads as TGTGCCACCAGTGATTTCCGCGTCAGCAGTACTGAAGCTTTCTTT. The J gene is TRBJ1-1, the V gene TRBV24-1; D is unclear. The CDR3 totals 15 residues. With 1 base removed from V and 5 bases from J, the gap between germline ends came to 13 bases. Per germline, CDR1 KGHDR and CDR2 SFDVKD.

This chain connects TRBV5-1 to TRBJ2-1; TRBD2 agrees at 7 bases. V lost 2 bases, J lost 7 bases, and 9 bases stayed unmatched. Germline CDR1 reads SGHRS; CDR2 reads YFSETQ. CDR3 length: 15 residues. The CDR3 reads CASSFLLGTTNEQFF. CDR3 bases: TGCGCCAGCAGCTTCCTACTGGGGACTACAAATGAGCAGTTCTTC.

This chain links TRBV29-1 with TRBJ1-2; 7 bases match TRBD1. The CDR3 length is 14 residues. Germline loops: CDR1 SQVTM, CDR2 ANQGSEA. Trimming cost V 3 bases and J 5 bases; bases outside gene matches: 9. The DNA of the CDR3 is TGCAGCGTTGAGGGGAGGGGGCATGAATATGGCTACACCTTC. Translation: CSVEGRGHEYGYTF.